This T cell receptor (beta chain) was recovered during a study of T cells in Graves' hyperthyroidism and ophthalmopathy. Study-wide context: Initial diagnosis, before any treatment, was when peripheral blood was collected.

RNA transcripts gave rise to amplified TCR beta CDR3 regions. RT-PCR in the first round (using the HTBI primer set) targeted the TCR CDR3. TCRdb independently ran MiXCR on the multiplex PCR reads; one entry per CDR3 protein. Among 450,000 to 650,000 distinct CDR3 sequences listed, more than 13% were seen once. Germline CDR1 and CDR2: LGHDT and YNNKEL (reference sequence). J lost 5 bases, V lost 6 bases, and 9 bases had no gene match. The CDR3 length is 14 residues. Those patients with uncontrolled infection, other autoimmune disease, pregnancy or lactation were excluded. Cells are PBMCs isolated from about 10 ml of fresh blood.

The sequence was collected from a young woman with Graves' ophthalmopathy. V usage is TRBV3-1 and J usage is TRBJ1-1; 7 bases are a match to TRBD1. Sequencing input: blood. CDR3 amino acids: CASRDRDSLTEAFF. DNA of the CDR3: TGTGCCAGCAGAGACCGGGACAGCCTTACTGAAGCTTTCTTT. The full variable domain, with the rest looked up from reference TRBV3-1 and TRBJ1-1, is DTAVSQTPKYLVTQMGNDKSIKCEQNLGHDTMYWYKQDSKKFLKIMFSYNNKELIINETVPNRFSPKSPDKAHLNLHINSLELGDSAVYFCASRDRDSLTEAFFGQGTRLTVV.